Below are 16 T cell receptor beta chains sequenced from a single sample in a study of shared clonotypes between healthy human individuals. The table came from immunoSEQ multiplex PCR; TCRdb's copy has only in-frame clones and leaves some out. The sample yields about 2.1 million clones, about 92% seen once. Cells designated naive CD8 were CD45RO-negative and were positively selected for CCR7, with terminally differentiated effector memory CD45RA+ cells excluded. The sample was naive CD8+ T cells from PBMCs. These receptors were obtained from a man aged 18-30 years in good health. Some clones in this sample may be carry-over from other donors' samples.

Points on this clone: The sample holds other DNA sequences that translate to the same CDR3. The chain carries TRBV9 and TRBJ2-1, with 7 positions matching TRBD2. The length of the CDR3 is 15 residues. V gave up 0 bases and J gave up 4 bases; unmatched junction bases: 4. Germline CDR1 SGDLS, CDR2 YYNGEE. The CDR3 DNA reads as TGTGCCAGCAGCGTAGGGGGTAGCGGGTACAATGAGCAGTTCTTC. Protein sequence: CASSVGGSGYNEQFF. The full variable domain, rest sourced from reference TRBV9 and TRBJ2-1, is DSGVTQTPKHLITATGQRVTLRCSPRSGDLSVYWYQQSLDQGLQFLIQYYNGEERAKGNILERFSAQQFPDLHSELNLSSLELGDSALYFCASSVGGSGYNEQFFGPGTRLTVL.

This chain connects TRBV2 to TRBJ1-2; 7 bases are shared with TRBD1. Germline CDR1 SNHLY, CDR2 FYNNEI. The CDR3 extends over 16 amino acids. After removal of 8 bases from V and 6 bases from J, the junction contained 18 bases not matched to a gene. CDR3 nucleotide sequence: TGTGCCAGCGGACCCACTAGACAGGGTAGAGAGAATGGCTACACCTTC. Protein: CASGPTRQGRENGYTF.

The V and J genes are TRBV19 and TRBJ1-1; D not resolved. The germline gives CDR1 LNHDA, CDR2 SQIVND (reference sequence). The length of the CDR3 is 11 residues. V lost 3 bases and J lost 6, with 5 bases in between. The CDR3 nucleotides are TGTGCCAGTAGTATTCAGTCTGAAGCTTTCTTT. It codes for CASSIQSEAFF.

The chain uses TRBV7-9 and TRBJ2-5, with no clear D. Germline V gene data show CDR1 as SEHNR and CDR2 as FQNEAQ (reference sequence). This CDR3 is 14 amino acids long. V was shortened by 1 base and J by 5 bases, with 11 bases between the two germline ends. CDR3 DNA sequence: TGTGCCAGCAGCTTAGGGCAGAGCAGGGAGACCCAGTACTTC. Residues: CASSLGQSRETQYF.

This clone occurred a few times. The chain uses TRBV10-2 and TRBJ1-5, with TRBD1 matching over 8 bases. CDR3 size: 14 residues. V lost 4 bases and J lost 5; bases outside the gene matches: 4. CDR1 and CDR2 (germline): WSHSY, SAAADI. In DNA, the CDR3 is TGCGCCAGCAGTGTTGACAGGGGTCATCAGCCCCAGCATTTT. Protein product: CASSVDRGHQPQHF.

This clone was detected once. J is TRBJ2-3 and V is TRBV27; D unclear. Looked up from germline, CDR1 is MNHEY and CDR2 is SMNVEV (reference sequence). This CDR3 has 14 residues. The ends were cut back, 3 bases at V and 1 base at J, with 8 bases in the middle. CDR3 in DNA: TGTGCCAGCAGTTTTCCTACCCGCACAGATACGCAGTATTTT. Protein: CASSFPTRTDTQYF.

The CDR3 is CASSPQDAQTGPYEQYF. The CDR3 DNA follows: TGTGCCAGCAGCCCCCAGGATGCACAGACAGGGCCCTACGAGCAGTACTTC. The chain carries TRBV7-8 and TRBJ2-7, with 7 bases aligning to TRBD1. Trimming cost V 5 bases and J 2 bases; bases outside gene matches: 15. The germline V gene encodes CDR1 SGHVS and CDR2 FQNEAQ. The CDR3 has 17 residues.

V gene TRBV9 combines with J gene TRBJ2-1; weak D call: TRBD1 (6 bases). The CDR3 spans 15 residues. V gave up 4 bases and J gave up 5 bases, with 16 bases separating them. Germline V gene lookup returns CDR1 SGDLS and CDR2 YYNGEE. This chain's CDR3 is CASSNEGDGNNEQFF. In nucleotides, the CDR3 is TGTGCCAGCAGCAATGAGGGGGATGGGAACAATGAGCAGTTCTTC.

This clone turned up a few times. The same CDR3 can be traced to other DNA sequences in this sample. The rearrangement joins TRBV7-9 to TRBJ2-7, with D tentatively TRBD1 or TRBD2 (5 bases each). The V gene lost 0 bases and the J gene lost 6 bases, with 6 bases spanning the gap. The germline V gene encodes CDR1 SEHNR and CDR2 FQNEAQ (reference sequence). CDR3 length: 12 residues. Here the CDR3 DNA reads TGTGCCAGCAGCTTAGCGAGGGGCGAGCAGTACTTC. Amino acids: CASSLARGEQYF.

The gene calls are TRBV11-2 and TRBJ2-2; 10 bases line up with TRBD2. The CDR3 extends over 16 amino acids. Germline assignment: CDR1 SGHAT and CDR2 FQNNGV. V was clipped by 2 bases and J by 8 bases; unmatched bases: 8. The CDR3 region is CASSLPSGGLLGELFF. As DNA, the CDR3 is TGTGCCAGCAGCTTACCTAGCGGGGGCCTTTTGGGGGAGCTGTTTTTT.

DNA for the CDR3: TGTGCCAGCAGTTACGCCGGGACAGGGGCGAATGAGCAGTTCTTC. Amino acid sequence: CASSYAGTGANEQFF. The chain recombines TRBV6-5 with TRBJ2-1; 10 nucleotides line up with TRBD1. This CDR3 has 15 amino acids. V shed 2 bases and J 7 bases; nucleotides not matched to a gene: 5. Germline CDR1 is MNHEY and CDR2 is SVGAGI.

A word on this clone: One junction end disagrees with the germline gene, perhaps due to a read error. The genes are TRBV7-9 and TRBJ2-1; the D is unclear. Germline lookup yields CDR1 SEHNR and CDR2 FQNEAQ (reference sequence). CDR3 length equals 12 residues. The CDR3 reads CASSPGIDPVVF. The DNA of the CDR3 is TGTGCCAGCAGCCCTGGGATCGATCCCGTTGTCTTC.

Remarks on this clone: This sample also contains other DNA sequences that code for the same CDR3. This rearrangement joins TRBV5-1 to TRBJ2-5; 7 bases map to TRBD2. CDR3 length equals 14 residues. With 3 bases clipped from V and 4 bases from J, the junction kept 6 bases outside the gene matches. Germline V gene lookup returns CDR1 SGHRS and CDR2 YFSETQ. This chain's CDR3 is CASSWTGGRETQYF. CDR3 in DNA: TGCGCCAGCAGCTGGACGGGGGGTCGAGAGACCCAGTACTTC.

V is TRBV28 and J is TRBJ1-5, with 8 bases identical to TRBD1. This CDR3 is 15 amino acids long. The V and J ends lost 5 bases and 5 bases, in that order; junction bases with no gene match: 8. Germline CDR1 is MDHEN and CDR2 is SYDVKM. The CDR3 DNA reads TGTGCCAGCAGTCCGGAGGACAGGGAGGATCAGCCCCAGCATTTT. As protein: CASSPEDREDQPQHF.

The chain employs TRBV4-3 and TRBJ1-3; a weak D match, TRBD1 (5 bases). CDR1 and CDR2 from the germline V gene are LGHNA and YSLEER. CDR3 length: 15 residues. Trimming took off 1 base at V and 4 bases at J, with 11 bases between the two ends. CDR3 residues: CASSQGSGWGNTIYF. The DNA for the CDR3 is TGCGCCAGCAGCCAAGGATCAGGGTGGGGAAACACCATATATTTT.

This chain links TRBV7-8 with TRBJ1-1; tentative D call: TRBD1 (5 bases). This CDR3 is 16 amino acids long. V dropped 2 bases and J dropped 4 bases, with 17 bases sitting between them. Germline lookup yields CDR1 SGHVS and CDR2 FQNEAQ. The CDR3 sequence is CASSLSQRPGGTEAFF. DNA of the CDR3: TGTGCCAGCAGCTTATCCCAACGGCCCGGGGGCACTGAAGCTTTCTTT.